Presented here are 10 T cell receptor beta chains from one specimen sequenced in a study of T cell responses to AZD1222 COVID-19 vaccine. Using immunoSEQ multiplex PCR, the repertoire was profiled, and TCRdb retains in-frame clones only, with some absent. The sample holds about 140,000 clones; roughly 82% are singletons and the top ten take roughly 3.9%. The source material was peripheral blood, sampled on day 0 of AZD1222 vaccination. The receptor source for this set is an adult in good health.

The CDR3 DNA is TGTGCCAGCAGTTCCGGGACAGGGTTCTACGAGCAGTACTTC. It specifies CASSSGTGFYEQYF. The gene calls are TRBV6-5 and TRBJ2-7, with TRBD1 matching 9 bases. The germline V gene encodes CDR1 MNHEY and CDR2 SVGAGI. V lost 4 bases to trimming and J lost 3 bases; unmatched junction nucleotides: 4. There are 14 residues in the CDR3.

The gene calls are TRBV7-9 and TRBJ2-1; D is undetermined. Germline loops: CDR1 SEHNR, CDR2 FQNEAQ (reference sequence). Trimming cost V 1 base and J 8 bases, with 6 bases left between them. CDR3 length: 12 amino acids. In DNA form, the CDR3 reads TGTGCCAGCAGCTTAGAATGGGATGAGCAGTTCTTC. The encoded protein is CASSLEWDEQFF.

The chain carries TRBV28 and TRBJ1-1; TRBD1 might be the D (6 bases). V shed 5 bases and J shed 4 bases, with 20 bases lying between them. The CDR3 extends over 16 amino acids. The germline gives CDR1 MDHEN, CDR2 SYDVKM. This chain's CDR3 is CASSLGGGASSTEAFF. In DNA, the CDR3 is TGTGCCAGCAGTCTTGGGGGGGGCGCGTCCTCCACTGAAGCTTTCTTT.

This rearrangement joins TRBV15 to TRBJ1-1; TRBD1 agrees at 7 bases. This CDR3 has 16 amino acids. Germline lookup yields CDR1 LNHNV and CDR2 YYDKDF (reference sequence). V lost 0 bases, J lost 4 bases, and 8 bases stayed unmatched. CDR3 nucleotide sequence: TGTGCCACCAGCAGAGATGAGGGGGCAGTGAGCACTGAAGCTTTCTTT. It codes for CATSRDEGAVSTEAFF.

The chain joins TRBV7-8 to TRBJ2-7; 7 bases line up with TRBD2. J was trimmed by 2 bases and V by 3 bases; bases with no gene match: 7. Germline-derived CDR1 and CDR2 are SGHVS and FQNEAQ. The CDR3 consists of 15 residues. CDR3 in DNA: TGTGCCAGCAGCTTGCGTGTTGGACTAGCCTACGAGCAGTACTTC. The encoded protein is CASSLRVGLAYEQYF. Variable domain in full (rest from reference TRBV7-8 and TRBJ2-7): GAGVSQSPRYKVAKRGQDVALRCDPISGHVSLFWYQQALGQGPEFLTYFQNEAQLDKSGLPSDRFFAERPEGSVSTLKIQRTQQEDSAVYLCASSLRVGLAYEQYFGPGTRLTVT.

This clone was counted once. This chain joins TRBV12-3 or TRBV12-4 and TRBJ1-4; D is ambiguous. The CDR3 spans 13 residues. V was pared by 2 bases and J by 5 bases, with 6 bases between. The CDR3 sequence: CASSLPPNEKLFF. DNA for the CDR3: TGTGCCAGCAGTTTACCGCCGAATGAAAAACTGTTTTTT.

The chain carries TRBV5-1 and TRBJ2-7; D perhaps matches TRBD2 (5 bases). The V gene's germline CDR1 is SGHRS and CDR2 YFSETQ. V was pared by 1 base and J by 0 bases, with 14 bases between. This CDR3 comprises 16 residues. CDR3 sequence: CASSLLLRRSSYEQYF. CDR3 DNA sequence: TGCGCCAGCAGCTTGTTGTTGAGGAGGAGCTCCTACGAGCAGTACTTC.

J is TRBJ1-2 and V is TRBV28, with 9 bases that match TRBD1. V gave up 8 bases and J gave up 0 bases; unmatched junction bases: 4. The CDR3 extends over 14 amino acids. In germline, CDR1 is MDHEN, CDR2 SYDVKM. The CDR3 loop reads CASGQGPANYGYTF. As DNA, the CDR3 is TGTGCCAGCGGACAGGGGCCCGCTAACTATGGCTACACCTTC.

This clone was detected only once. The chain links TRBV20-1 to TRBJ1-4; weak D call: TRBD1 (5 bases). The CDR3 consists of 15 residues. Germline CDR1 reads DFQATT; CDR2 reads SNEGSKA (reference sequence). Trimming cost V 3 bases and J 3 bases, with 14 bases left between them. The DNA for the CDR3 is TGCAGTGCTAGTACCTTTGGGGGTCCTAATGAAAAACTGTTTTTT. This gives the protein CSASTFGGPNEKLFF.

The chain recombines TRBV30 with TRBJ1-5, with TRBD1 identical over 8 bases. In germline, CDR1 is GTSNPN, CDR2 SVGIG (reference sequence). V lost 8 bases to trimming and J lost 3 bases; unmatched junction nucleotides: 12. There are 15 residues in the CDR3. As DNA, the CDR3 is TGTGCCGGGGACACGGGACAGGCCTTCAATCAGCCCCAGCATTTT. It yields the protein CAGDTGQAFNQPQHF.